This is a list of T cell receptor beta chains from one sample in a study of T cells in tuberculosis. Profiled with immunoSEQ multiplex PCR; TCRdb holds only in-frame clones, not every one. The sample lists 30,000 to 40,000 clones, around 94% seen once, with approximately 4.2% in the top ten. The sequenced sample was PBMCs, obtained at tuberculosis diagnosis. The receptor source for this set is an adult with tuberculosis. Both conserved end residues are part of each CDR3. D genes are given only for firm matches. Clone size is not always given. Where it is, it says once, few, many or a class for expanded clones.

>TRBJ2-3|NA|TRBV10-1|NA
TGCGCCAGCAGTGAGTCGAGGGCAGATACGCAGTATTTT
CASSESRADTQYF
>TRBJ1-2|NA|TRBV11-2|NA
TGTGCCAGCAGCTTAAGCGACAGCCTCGGGTATGGCTACACCTTC
CASSLSDSLGYGYTF
>TRBJ1-1|TRBD1|TRBV29-1|NA
TGCAGCGCATTAACAGGGGCAGGGAGCACTGAAGCTTTCTTT
CSALTGAGSTEAFF
>TRBJ2-1|TRBD2|TRBV7-6|NA
TGTGCCAGCAGCCTATTCCCGGGACTAGCGGGGGGATCCTACAATGAGCAGTTCTTC
CASSLFPGLAGGSYNEQFF
>TRBJ2-3|NA|TRBV7-2|NA
TGTGCCAGCAACCACGAGGGTTTGGGAGATACGCAGTATTTT
CASNHEGLGDTQYF
>TRBJ2-3|TRBD2|TRBV4-2|NA
TGTGCCAGCAGCTCCAGGACTAGCGGGGGGGGTAGCACAGATACGCAGTATTTT
CASSSRTSGGGSTDTQYF
>TRBJ2-7|NA|TRBV10-3|NA
TGTGCCATCAGTGAGTTGGGGCTCCATTCCTACGAGCAGTACTTC
CAISELGLHSYEQYF
>TRBJ2-7|TRBD2|TRBV4-1|NA
TGCGCCAGCAGCCCCGGGGGGAACGTCTACGAGCAGTACTTC
CASSPGGNVYEQYF
>TRBJ1-1|NA|TRBV4-1|once
TGCGCCAGCAGCCGATCCAGGGGTACTGAAGCTTTCTTT
CASSRSRGTEAFF
>TRBJ2-3|NA|TRBV6-4|NA
TGTGCCAGCAGTGACTCCTCAGAACAAACGCAGTATTTT
CASSDSSEQTQYF
>TRBJ2-7|TRBD2|TRBV5-1|NA
TGCGCCAGCAGCTTGGTAGCTAGCGGGGGCTTGAGCTCCTACGAGCAGTACTTC
CASSLVASGGLSSYEQYF
>TRBJ2-5|TRBD1|TRBV5-1|once
TGCGCCAGCAGCTTACCAAACTGGACAGGGGATGTTCAAGAGACCCAGTACTTC
CASSLPNWTGDVQETQYF
>TRBJ1-2|TRBD1|TRBV5-5|NA
TGTGCCAGCAGCCTACTTGACAGGGCGGAGTATGGCTACACCTTC
CASSLLDRAEYGYTF
>TRBJ1-1|NA|TRBV5-1|NA
TGCGCCAGCAGCTTGGCAGGGGTTGGGGACACTGAAGCTTTCTTT
CASSLAGVGDTEAFF
>TRBJ2-2|NA|TRBV7-9|NA
TGTGCCAGCAGCGGAGTGGCGCGATCGAACACCGGGGAGCTGTTTTTT
CASSGVARSNTGELFF
>TRBJ2-2|NA|TRBV5-6|NA
TGTGCCAGCAGCCGGGGGGCCGGGACCTCAAATATTAACACCGGGGAGCTGTTTTTT
CASSRGAGTSNINTGELFF
>TRBJ2-2|TRBD1|TRBV5-6|NA
TGTGCCAGCAGACAGACCGGGACAGGAGGAACCGGGGAGCTGTTTTTT
CASRQTGTGGTGELFF
>TRBJ2-3|TRBD1|TRBV9|NA
TGTGCCAGCAGCGTAGGGTACAGGGGGTCCGGCACAGATACGCAGTATTTT
CASSVGYRGSGTDTQYF
>TRBJ1-2|TRBD1|TRBV11-1|NA
TGTGCCAGCAGCGAAATAGGACAGGGGGCTGGTGGATACTATGGCTACACCTTC
CASSEIGQGAGGYYGYTF
>TRBJ1-2|NA|TRBV19|once
TGTGCCACCGCGAGCCCAGGGGCTTGGTATGGCTACACCTTC
CATASPGAWYGYTF
>TRBJ1-6|TRBD1|TRBV5-1|NA
TGCGCCAGCAGCTTGGATGGGATCCTCCGGGACAGCTATAATTCACCCCTCCACTTT
CASSLDGILRDSYNSPLHF
>TRBJ1-5|TRBD1|TRBV27|NA
TGTGCCAGCAGTTTTGGCCTCAGGGGGCATCAGCCCCAGCATTTT
CASSFGLRGHQPQHF
>TRBJ1-1|TRBD1|TRBV18|medium-sized
TGTGCCAGCTCACCGACCACAGGGGACCGAGCTTTCTTT
CASSPTTGDRAFF
>TRBJ2-7|NA|TRBV27|NA
TGTGCCAGCAGTTTTAACCCACAGGGCAACGAGCAGTACTTC
CASSFNPQGNEQYF
>TRBJ1-1|NA|TRBV6-5|NA
TGTGCCAGCGGGGAGGGCAGAGGCACTGAAGCTTTCTTT
CASGEGRGTEAFF
>TRBJ2-6|NA|TRBV10-3|NA
TGTGCCATCAGTCTACAGGGATATTCTGGGGCCAACGTCCTGACTTTC
CAISLQGYSGANVLTF
>TRBJ2-1|NA|TRBV9|NA
TGTGCCAGCAGCGTAGCATTAACGGTGACCTACAATGAGCAGTTCTTC
CASSVALTVTYNEQFF
>TRBJ1-1|TRBD1|TRBV6-5|once
TGTGCCAGCACCTGGGGGACAGGGGACAACACTGAAGCTTTCTTT
CASTWGTGDNTEAFF
>TRBJ2-2|TRBD2|TRBV7-3|NA
TGTGCCAGCAGCCCCATGCGGGGGGTCGGGGAGCTGTTTTTT
CASSPMRGVGELFF
>TRBJ2-7|TRBD2|TRBV7-6|NA
TGTGCCAGCAGCTTAGAAAGCGGGGGGACCTACGAGCAGTACTTC
CASSLESGGTYEQYF
>TRBJ1-6|NA|TRBV2|NA
TGTGCCAGCATAAAGAACCCGAGCTCCTATAATTCACCCCTCCACTTT
CASIKNPSSYNSPLHF
>TRBJ1-6|TRBD1|TRBV7-9|NA
TGTGCCAGCAGCTTGACAGGGAATTCACCCCTCCACTTT
CASSLTGNSPLHF
>TRBJ1-5|NA|TRBV19|NA
TGTGCCAGTAGAGGACAGCCGAATAGCAATCAGCCCCAGCATTTT
CASRGQPNSNQPQHF
>TRBJ1-4|NA|TRBV19|NA
TGTGCCAGTACCAGAGGCGGTCTCGATGAAAAACTGTTTTTT
CASTRGGLDEKLFF
>TRBJ2-5|NA|TRBV7-8|NA
TGTGCCAGCACCCTGCAAGAGACCCAGTACTTC
CASTLQETQYF
>TRBJ1-1|TRBD1|TRBV5-1|NA
TGCGCCAGCAGCTTGGGGGACAGGGGTCTCATTGTGGCTTTCTTT
CASSLGDRGLIVAFF
>TRBJ1-3|NA|TRBV6-1|once
TGTGCCGGGTCCCGCGGCGACTCTGGAAACACCATATATTTT
CAGSRGDSGNTIYF
>TRBJ1-2|TRBD1|TRBV30|NA
TGTGCCTGGAGTCCCCGGGACAGGGAGGTATATGGCTACACCTTC
CAWSPRDREVYGYTF
>TRBJ2-3|NA|TRBV27|NA
TGTGCCAGCAGTTTACGGCGGACAAATACGCAGTATTTT
CASSLRRTNTQYF
>TRBJ1-1|TRBD1|TRBV6-4|NA
TGTGCCACCTCGGAACAGGGGGGTTCTGAAGCTTTCTTT
CATSEQGGSEAFF
>TRBJ2-7|NA|TRBV18|NA
TGTGCCAGCTCACCGGGCAGGGATTACGAGCAGTACTTC
CASSPGRDYEQYF
>TRBJ2-4|NA|TRBV9|NA
TGTGCCAGCAGCCCGAACGCTGAGACCCGGGGAAACATTCAGTACTTC
CASSPNAETRGNIQYF
>TRBJ1-2|NA|TRBV14|once
TGTGCCAGCAGCCCATTAGGGGAAACTAACTATGGCTACACCTTC
CASSPLGETNYGYTF